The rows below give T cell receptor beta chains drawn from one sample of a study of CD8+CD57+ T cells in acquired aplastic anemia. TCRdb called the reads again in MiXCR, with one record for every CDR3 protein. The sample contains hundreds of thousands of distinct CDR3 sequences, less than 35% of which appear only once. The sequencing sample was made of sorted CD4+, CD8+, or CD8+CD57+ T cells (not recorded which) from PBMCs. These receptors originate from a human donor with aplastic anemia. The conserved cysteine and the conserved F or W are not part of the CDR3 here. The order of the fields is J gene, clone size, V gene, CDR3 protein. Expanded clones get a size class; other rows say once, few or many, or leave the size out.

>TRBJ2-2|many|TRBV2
ASSEAGGGELF
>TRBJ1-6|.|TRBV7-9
ASSFINSPLH
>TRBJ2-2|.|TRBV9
ASSVVNGELF
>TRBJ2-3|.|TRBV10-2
ASSEAGRGDTQY
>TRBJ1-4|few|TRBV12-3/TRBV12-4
ASKNTGTGAEKLF
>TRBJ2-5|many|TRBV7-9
ASSLEGTWETQY
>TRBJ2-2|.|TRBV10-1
ASSVLGTANTGELF
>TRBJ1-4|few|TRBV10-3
ATRGETRGEKLF
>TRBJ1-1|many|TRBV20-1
SAREGENTEAF
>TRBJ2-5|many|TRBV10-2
ASRRTSAYQETQY
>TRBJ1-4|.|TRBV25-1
ASSEGGTGGEKLF
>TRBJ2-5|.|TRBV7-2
ASSQSVETQY
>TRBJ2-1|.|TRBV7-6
ASSSGGEQF
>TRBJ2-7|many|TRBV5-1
ASSLAGGGHEQY
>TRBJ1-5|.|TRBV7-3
ASSFSVGGLSNQPQH
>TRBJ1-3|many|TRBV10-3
AISVSGGSGNTIY
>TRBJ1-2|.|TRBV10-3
AISYDRERGYT
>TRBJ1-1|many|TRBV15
ATSQPPGMNTEAF
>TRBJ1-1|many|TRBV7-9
ASSETGGTEAF
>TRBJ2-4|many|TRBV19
ASRFRSDKNIQY
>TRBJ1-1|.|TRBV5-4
ASSQQGLAEAF
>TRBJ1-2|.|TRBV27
ASSFSQYYGYT
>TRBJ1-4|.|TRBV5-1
ASSSGGSTNEKLF
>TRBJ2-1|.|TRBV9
ASRGDRSYNEQF
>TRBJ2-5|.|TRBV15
ATSRDLGELETQY
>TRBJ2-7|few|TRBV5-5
ASSVGTGALYEQY
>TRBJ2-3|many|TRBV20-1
SAAAPGESTDTQY
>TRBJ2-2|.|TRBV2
ASSSTAGELF
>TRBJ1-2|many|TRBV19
ASTRGGGSNGYT
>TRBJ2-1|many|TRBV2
ASSAGGEQF
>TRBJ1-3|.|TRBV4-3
ASSQELAGIGNTIY
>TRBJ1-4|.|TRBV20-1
SAPAQGFTNEKLF
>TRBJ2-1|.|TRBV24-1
ATSDYGYNEQF
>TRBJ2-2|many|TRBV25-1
ASSEYTGRGSGELF
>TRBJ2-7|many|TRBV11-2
ASSLEVGRTPYEQY
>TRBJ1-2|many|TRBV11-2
ASSFLPSGIPYGYT
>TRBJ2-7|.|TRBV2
ASAVGHEQY
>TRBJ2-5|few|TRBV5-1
ASSLMGHNKETQY
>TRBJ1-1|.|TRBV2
ASKMTGKNTEAF
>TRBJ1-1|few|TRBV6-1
ASGQFMNTEAF
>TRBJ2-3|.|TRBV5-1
ASSRSDGTPQDTQY
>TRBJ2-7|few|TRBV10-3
AISYVQPGVLGQY
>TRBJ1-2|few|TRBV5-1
ASSLEQGVSYGYT
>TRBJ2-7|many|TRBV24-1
ATSDRGTSGSFYEQY
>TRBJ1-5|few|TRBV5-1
ASSSQSGQGGQPQH
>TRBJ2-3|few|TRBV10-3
AISESSLTDTQY
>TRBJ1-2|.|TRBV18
ASSPKAGSDGYT